The clone carrying this TCR beta chain appeared many times. The data derive from a study of human T cells and chemical hapten exposure. Noted time point: pre-sensitization, week 0. Noted treatment: therapeutic diphenylcyclopropenone sensitization with weekly scalp DPC. TCRdb independently ran MiXCR on the RACE reads; one entry per CDR3 protein. Of 62,000 or so distinct CDR3 sequences listed, roughly 9.8% are singletons. This CDR3 has 14 residues. Germline assignment: CDR1 SEHNR and CDR2 FQNEAQ (reference sequence). The V end was cut by 11 bases, the J end by 0 bases, with 13 bases between. This TCR was sampled from a woman in her forties or fifties with alopecia areata. Some clones in this sample may be carry-over from other donors' samples. This chain connects TRBV7-9 to TRBJ2-2; D not resolved. The sequenced sample was whole blood, obtained in connection with sensitization to the hapten diphenylcyclopropenone (DPC). The CDR3 is CAPQKQANTGELFF. In nucleotides, the CDR3 is TGTGCCCCCCAAAAGCAGGCGAACACCGGGGAGCTGTTTTTT.